This TCR beta chain was documented in a study of Ad26.COV2.S vaccination and SARS-CoV-2 variants. Study-wide background: In the COV1001 trial, the donor was in the Ad26.COV2.S arm. In the study, Ad26.COV2.S was injected intramuscularly once, or twice 56 days apart.

Sequenced by immunoSEQ multiplex PCR; TCRdb stores in-frame clones only, minus some. Here the sample spans hundreds of thousands of clones, 70% to 90% being singletons. Trimming took 2 bases from V and 1 from J; bases not matched to a gene: 8. CDR3 size: 16 residues. Per the germline V gene, CDR1 is MNHEY and CDR2 is SMNVEV (reference sequence). Treatment denoted: over 15 received Ad26.COV2.S at low or high dose, single or two shots; 5 received placebo; per-sample allocation not given. Each sample was drawn 63 days after the first injection (of vaccine or placebo). Material: peripheral blood, obtained in a trial of Ad26.COV2.S vaccine versus placebo. The receptor was isolated from a person between 18 and 59 years old who received the Ad26.COV2.S COVID-19 vaccine or a placebo. The V call is TRBV27, the J call TRBJ2-7, with 7 nucleotides matching TRBD2. CDR3 loop: CASSLRGSGLSYEQYF. The CDR3 bases are TGTGCCAGCAGTTTACGAGGTAGCGGGCTATCCTACGAGCAGTACTTC.